The next 19 T cell receptor beta chains were all read from a single sample in a study of control samples from healthy donors and cancer patients. The method was immunoSEQ multiplex PCR; TCRdb's version includes in-frame clones alone and lacks a portion of them. The sample contains tens of thousands of clones, around 85% of which appear only once. Sequenced: PBMCs. The receptors derive from a man aged 65 to 79 with lung cancer.

This rearrangement joins TRBV5-5 to TRBJ2-2; 9 bases are shared with TRBD1. The trim removed 0 bases at V and 5 bases at J, leaving 8 bases unmatched. This CDR3 contains 17 residues. Germline-derived CDR1 and CDR2 are SGHKS and YYEKEE (reference sequence). In nucleotides, the CDR3 is TGTGCCAGCAGCTTGGTACCGGGACAGGGCTCAACCGGGGAGCTGTTTTTT. Translating gives CASSLVPGQGSTGELFF.

The gene calls are TRBV7-3 and TRBJ1-2, with 9 bases identical to TRBD1. CDR1 and CDR2 from the germline V gene are SGHTA and FQGTGA. This CDR3 region has 17 residues. With 5 bases clipped from V and 5 bases from J, the junction kept 15 bases outside the gene matches. CDR3 in DNA: TGTGCCAGCAGCCACGGGGACAGGGTTCTAGGAAGATATGGCTACACCTTC. Its translation is CASSHGDRVLGRYGYTF.

This sequence joins TRBV19 and TRBJ2-6; D remains ambiguous. This CDR3 contains 14 residues. The germline V and J ends were trimmed by 4 bases and 0 bases, with 4 bases remaining between them. Germline CDR1 LNHDA, CDR2 SQIVND (reference sequence). The CDR3 DNA follows: TGTGCCAGTAGTAAGGTCTCTGGGGCCAACGTCCTGACTTTC. Translating gives CASSKVSGANVLTF.

This clone was observed a single time. The chain combines TRBV27 with TRBJ1-2; 9 nucleotides agree with TRBD1. V lost 9 bases to trimming and J lost 6 bases; unmatched junction nucleotides: 8. CDR1 is MNHEY and CDR2 is SMNVEV in the germline V gene (reference sequence). The CDR3 loop spans 13 amino acids. CDR3 sequence (DNA): TGTGCCAGTAGACAGGGGGGGTCTCATGGCTACACCTTC. This encodes CASRQGGSHGYTF.

The J gene is TRBJ2-3, the V gene TRBV24-1; 7 positions match TRBD1. CDR1 KGHDR and CDR2 SFDVKD come from the germline V gene. The CDR3 has 16 amino acids. V gave up 4 bases and J gave up 0 bases; unmatched junction bases: 6. The CDR3 DNA sequence: TGTGCCACCAGTGACCCACAGGGGTTAAGCACAGATACGCAGTATTTT. Protein: CATSDPQGLSTDTQYF.

This sequence joins TRBV4-2 and TRBJ2-3; 12 bases match TRBD2. J lost 0 bases, V lost 4 bases, and 14 bases had no gene match. CDR1 LGHNA and CDR2 YNFKEQ come from the germline V gene. The CDR3 totals 20 residues. Here the CDR3 reads CASSPGRRTSGAASTDTQYF. The CDR3 DNA reads as TGTGCCAGCAGCCCAGGAAGAAGGACTAGCGGGGCCGCTAGCACAGATACGCAGTATTTT.

This chain joins TRBV7-9 and TRBJ1-3, with 8 positions matching TRBD1. The V gene end was trimmed by 6 bases and the J gene end by 5 bases; junction bases not matched to a gene: 6. The germline V gene encodes CDR1 SEHNR and CDR2 FQNEAQ (reference sequence). CDR3 length equals 14 residues. CDR3 in DNA: TGTGCCAGCAGTCGCGACAGGGGAAGAAACACCATATATTTT. Translating gives CASSRDRGRNTIYF.

The chain couples TRBV7-9 to TRBJ1-1, with 11 bases matching TRBD1. From germline, CDR1 is SEHNR and CDR2 FQNEAQ (reference sequence). The CDR3 length is 19 residues. Trimming removed 7 bases from V and 0 bases from J; junction bases left unmatched: 16. CDR3 bases: TGTGCCAGCACCCCGGGGGCCCTGGACAGGGGGCAGATGAACACTGAAGCTTTCTTT. It translates to CASTPGALDRGQMNTEAFF.

The J gene is TRBJ1-4, the V gene TRBV12-3 or TRBV12-4; no clear D. V shed 2 bases and J shed 6 bases, with 4 bases lying between them. This CDR3 has 12 amino acids. The CDR3 protein is CASSLNDEKLFF. Written as DNA, the CDR3 is TGTGCCAGCAGTTTAAACGATGAAAAACTGTTTTTT.

The chain carries TRBV19 and TRBJ2-7; 9 positions agree with TRBD1. Germline loops: CDR1 LNHDA, CDR2 SQIVND (reference sequence). This CDR3 spans 14 amino acids. Trimming cost V 5 bases and J 5 bases; bases outside gene matches: 7. For the CDR3, the DNA is TGTGCCAGTAGTGGGACAGGGAACATCGACGAGCAGTACTTC. Amino acid sequence: CASSGTGNIDEQYF.

The rearrangement links TRBV10-3 to TRBJ2-7; 7 bases are a match to TRBD1. J lost 4 bases, V lost 3 bases, and 6 bases had no gene match. This CDR3 has 14 amino acids. Germline CDR1 and CDR2: ENHRY and SYGVKD. Here the CDR3 reads CAISDTDRVYEQYF. The DNA for the CDR3 is TGTGCCATCAGTGACACCGACAGGGTATACGAGCAGTACTTC.

V is TRBV4-3 and J is TRBJ2-7, with D perhaps matching TRBD1 or TRBD2 (5 bases each). This CDR3 contains 14 residues. Germline CDR1 and CDR2: LGHNA and YSLEER. Trimming stripped 4 bases from V and 0 bases from J, with 10 bases between. This CDR3 is CASSPGAGSYEQYF. As DNA, the CDR3 is TGCGCCAGCAGCCCCGGGGCGGGCTCCTACGAGCAGTACTTC.

This clone was counted a single time. J is TRBJ2-7 and V is TRBV5-1, with D unclear. V gave up 3 bases and J gave up 5 bases, with 9 bases separating them. The CDR3 is 12 amino acids. CDR1 and CDR2 (germline): SGHRS, YFSETQ. DNA for the CDR3: TGCGCCAGCAGCTCCCTGGGGAACGAGCAGTACTTC. Translated, it gives CASSSLGNEQYF. Complete variable domain (other parts from reference TRBV5-1 and TRBJ2-7): KAGVTQTPRYLIKTRGQQVTLSCSPISGHRSVSWYQQTPGQGLQFLFEYFSETQRNKGNFPGRFSGRQFSNSRSEMNVSTLELGDSALYLCASSSLGNEQYFGPGTRLTVT.

This chain uses TRBV7-2 with TRBJ2-3; D is undetermined. The CDR3 loop spans 14 amino acids. V gave up 4 bases and J gave up 3 bases, with 11 bases separating them. The germline V gene has CDR1 SGHTA and CDR2 FQGNSA. CDR3 in DNA: TGTGCCAGCAGCTCCAGGCGAGGAACAGATACGCAGTATTTT. It specifies CASSSRRGTDTQYF.

The CDR3 spells CASSTPDIRSGNTIYF. DNA of the CDR3: TGTGCCAGTAGTACGCCCGACATCCGCTCTGGAAACACCATATATTTT. The J gene is TRBJ1-3, the V gene TRBV19; no reliable D call. With 4 bases removed from V and 0 bases from J, the gap between germline ends came to 13 bases. Germline CDR1 is LNHDA and CDR2 is SQIVND (reference sequence). The CDR3 consists of 16 residues.

This clone was detected only once. The chain is built from TRBV4-1 and TRBJ2-5; D is uncertain. There are 15 residues in the CDR3. V was pared by 0 bases and J by 2 bases, with 10 bases between. Germline-derived CDR1 and CDR2 are MGHRA and YSYEKL. CDR3 protein: CASSQDRSVQETQYF. The CDR3 coding sequence is TGCGCCAGCAGCCAAGATCGATCGGTGCAAGAGACCCAGTACTTC.

The rearrangement links TRBV7-6 to TRBJ2-1; D might be TRBD2 (6 bases). Trimming left V 1 base short and J 5 bases short, with 12 bases between. From germline, CDR1 is SGHVS and CDR2 FNYEAQ. CDR3 length equals 15 residues. CDR3 protein: CASSLDLGGHNEQFF. For the CDR3, the DNA is TGTGCCAGCAGCTTAGACCTGGGAGGCCACAATGAGCAGTTCTTC.

CDR3 protein: CAWNSRGGDTQYF. For the CDR3, the DNA is TGTGCCTGGAATAGTCGGGGCGGAGATACGCAGTATTTT. V and J are TRBV30 and TRBJ2-3, with D perhaps given as TRBD1 or TRBD2 (5 bases each). CDR1 and CDR2 (germline): GTSNPN, SVGIG (reference sequence). CDR3 length: 13 residues. The V and J ends lost 4 bases and 5 bases respectively, with 13 bases between them.

V usage is TRBV4-1 and J usage is TRBJ1-6, with 8 nucleotides matching TRBD1. The germline CDR1 and CDR2 sequences are MGHRA and YSYEKL. The CDR3 contains 15 residues. V lost 2 bases to trimming and J lost 9 bases; unmatched junction nucleotides: 6. DNA for the CDR3: TGCGCCAGCAGCCAAACAACAGGGGGTGGTTCACCCCTCCACTTT. Protein product: CASSQTTGGGSPLHF.